What follows is one T cell receptor beta chain and its context. Its antigen is undetermined. PCR amplification relied on 60 Vbeta primers (plus 13 Jbeta primers). Here immunoSEQ multiplex PCR was the method, and the copy in TCRdb shows in-frame clones only, minus some. Of about 220,000 clones in the sample, more than 60% were seen once. Germline CDR1 reads KGHSH; CDR2 reads LQKENI. V was clipped by 0 bases and J by 5 bases, with 19 bases between them. This CDR3 is built from 17 residues. The sample originates from a study of cytomegalovirus exposure and HLA in healthy donors. General study findings and limits: A list of 150 to 200 TCR beta chains associated with cytomegalovirus was given. As immune exposure information, only CMV serostatus was available.

Nominally healthy donors provided the samples, though records likely missed some immune exposures. The sequence came from a woman aged 25-40 years in good health and CMV-seronegative. This chain links TRBV18 with TRBJ1-1; TRBD1 is a possible D gene (6 bases). The sequencing input was PBMCs. The CDR3 nucleotides are TGTGCCAGCTCACCACCATCAGGGGCTTTGCGGTCAACTGAAGCTTTCTTT. Residues: CASSPPSGALRSTEAFF.